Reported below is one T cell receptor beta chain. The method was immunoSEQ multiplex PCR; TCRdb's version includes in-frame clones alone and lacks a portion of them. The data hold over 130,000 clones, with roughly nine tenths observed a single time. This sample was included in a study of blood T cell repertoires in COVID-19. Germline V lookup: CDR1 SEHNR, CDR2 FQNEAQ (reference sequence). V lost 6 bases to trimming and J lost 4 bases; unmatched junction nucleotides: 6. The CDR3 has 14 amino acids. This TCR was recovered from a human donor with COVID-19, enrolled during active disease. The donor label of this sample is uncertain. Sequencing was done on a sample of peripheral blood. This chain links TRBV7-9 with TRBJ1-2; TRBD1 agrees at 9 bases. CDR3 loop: CASRQGALGYGYTF. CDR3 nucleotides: TGTGCCAGCAGACAGGGGGCGCTTGGCTATGGCTACACCTTC.